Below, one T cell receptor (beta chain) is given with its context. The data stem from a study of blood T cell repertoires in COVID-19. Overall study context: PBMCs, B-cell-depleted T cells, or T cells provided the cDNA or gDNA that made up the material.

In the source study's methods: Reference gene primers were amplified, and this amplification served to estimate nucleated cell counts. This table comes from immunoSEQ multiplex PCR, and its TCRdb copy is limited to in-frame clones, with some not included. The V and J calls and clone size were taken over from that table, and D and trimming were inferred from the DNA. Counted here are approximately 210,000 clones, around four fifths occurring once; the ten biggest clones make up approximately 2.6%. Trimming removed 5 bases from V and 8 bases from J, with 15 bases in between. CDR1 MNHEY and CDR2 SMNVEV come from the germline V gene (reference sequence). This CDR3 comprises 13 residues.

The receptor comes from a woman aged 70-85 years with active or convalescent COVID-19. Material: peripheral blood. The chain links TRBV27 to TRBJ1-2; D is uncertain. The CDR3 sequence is CASSPRELWGYTF. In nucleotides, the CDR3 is TGTGCCAGCAGTCCCCGGGAGCTCTGGGGCTACACCTTC.